This T cell receptor (beta chain) was recovered during a study of control samples from healthy donors and cancer patients (dated by TCRdb to 2020 to 2022). This clone is a singleton in its sample. The specificity of this receptor is unknown. Per-base qualities were not stored, and no clone one base away is much larger. Library prep was done by the immunoSEQ multiplex PCR assay. TCRdb mirrors the immuneACCESS table, restricted to in-frame sequences. Some clones are absent from its copies; in checked studies, under half trace to an unresolved V gene, and the reason for the others is unknown. The sample table records about 59,000 clones; more than 85% of these occur just once. The leading ten clones occupy 1.7% of the sample. Unmatched junction bases come to 12, with V trimmed by 4 bases and J by 8 bases. Including the terminal cysteine and phenylalanine, the CDR3 comprises 14 residues. The sequence is cut down to CDR3 DNA, 42 bases in frame from base 1. The germline V gene encodes CDR1 SQVTM and CDR2 ANQGSEA.

Recombination joined TRBV29-1 with TRBJ1-2; 8 bases in between match TRBD1. The sample consisted of PBMCs. The receptor was isolated from a man between 40 and 49 years old with colorectal cancer. The DNA is as follows: TGCAGCGTTGGACGCTCACAGGGGACAGGCGGCTACACCTTC. It is translated as CSVGRSQGTGGYTF.